Below, one T cell receptor beta chain is given with its context. Its antigen is currently unknown. Researchers barred patients who had uncontrolled infection, other autoimmune disease, pregnancy or lactation. The sample originates from a study of T cells in Graves' hyperthyroidism and ophthalmopathy. Whole-study results and caveats: The authors' 13 V-J model separated ophthalmopathy from stable hyperthyroidism. A median around 5.9 months before onset, the model predicted ophthalmopathy.

RNA transcripts were the template for amplifying TCR beta CDR3 regions. HTBI primers were the set used in a first-round RT-PCR of the TCR CDR3. From the multiplex PCR reads, TCRdb called clonotypes with MiXCR, one entry per CDR3 protein. The sample carries about 660,000 distinct CDR3 sequences, about 45% recorded once. Trimming at V came to 6 bases and at J to 0 bases, leaving 7 bases not matched to a gene. The CDR3 loop spans 15 amino acids. Germline CDR1 and CDR2: ENHRY and SYGVKD. The specimen sequenced was peripheral blood or thyroid tissue (not recorded which). The source is an adult man with Graves' disease, either hyperthyroidism or ophthalmopathy (not recorded which). The chain is built from TRBV10-3 and TRBJ1-1; 7 bases line up with TRBD1. This chain's CDR3 is CAISFTGQMNTEAFF. CDR3 sequence (DNA): TGTGCCATCAGCTTTACGGGACAGATGAACACTGAAGCTTTCTTT.